What follows are 24 T cell receptor beta chains derived from one specimen sequenced in a study of blood T cell repertoires in COVID-19. Generated by immunoSEQ multiplex PCR, the TCRdb table keeps only in-frame clones and is missing some. In the table there are roughly 41,000 clones, around four fifths of which are singletons. Sequencing was performed on peripheral blood. The source is a man between 50 and 59 years old with active COVID-19.

CDR3 protein: CASTSGLNTEAFF. DNA for the CDR3: TGTGCCAGCACGTCAGGGTTGAACACTGAAGCTTTCTTT. V gene TRBV6-5 combines with J gene TRBJ1-1; perhaps TRBD1 as D (5 bases). Germline CDR1 MNHEY, CDR2 SVGAGI. The CDR3 is made up of 13 amino acids. Trimming shortened V by 7 bases and J by 0 bases, and 9 bases separated the two germline ends.

The genes are TRBV5-8 and TRBJ1-5, with 7 bases aligning to TRBD1. Germline-derived CDR1 and CDR2 are SGHTS and YDEGEE. The CDR3 runs 17 residues. V lost 0 bases to trimming and J lost 0 bases; unmatched junction nucleotides: 6. CDR3 nucleotide sequence: TGTGCCAGCAGCTTGGCTGAGGGGGCAGGTAGCAATCAGCCCCAGCATTTT. It yields the protein CASSLAEGAGSNQPQHF.

The chain uses TRBV9 and TRBJ2-7, with a weak D call TRBD1 (5 bases). Germline V gives CDR1 SGDLS, CDR2 YYNGEE. V was pared by 0 bases and J by 3 bases, with 13 bases between. This CDR3 contains 15 residues. The CDR3, as DNA: TGTGCCAGCAGCGTAGAGGGCAGGGTAGGCTACGAGCAGTACTTC. Its translation: CASSVEGRVGYEQYF.

This sequence joins TRBV6-2 or TRBV6-3 and TRBJ2-1; TRBD1 aligns across 7 bases. V dropped 2 bases and J dropped 5; count of bases not matched to a gene: 15. The CDR3 loop spans 18 amino acids. The germline gives CDR1 MNHEY, CDR2 SVGEGT. CDR3 bases: TGTGCCAGCAGTTACCGAAGAGACAGGGTTGAACTCAACAATGAGCAGTTCTTC. This translates into CASSYRRDRVELNNEQFF.

The J gene is TRBJ1-2, the V gene TRBV9; perhaps TRBD1 as D (6 bases). The V gene's germline CDR1 is SGDLS and CDR2 YYNGEE. The CDR3 totals 12 residues. The V end lost 3 bases, the J end lost 4 bases, and 7 bases lay between the germline ends. The CDR3 is CASSAGVYGYTF. CDR3 sequence (DNA): TGTGCCAGCAGCGCAGGGGTCTATGGCTACACCTTC.

This clone was observed once. The CDR3 DNA sequence: TGCGCCAGCAGCCAAGATCTGTGGCTAGCGGGGGCAGATGAGCAGTTCTTC. It specifies CASSQDLWLAGADEQFF. The chain links TRBV4-3 to TRBJ2-1, with TRBD2 matching over 10 bases. Trimming removed 0 bases from V and 8 bases from J; junction bases left unmatched: 10. The CDR3 contains 17 residues. CDR1 is LGHNA and CDR2 is YSLEER in the germline V gene.

The gene calls are TRBV5-5 and TRBJ1-3; 8 bases agree with TRBD1. CDR3 length: 15 amino acids. Losses at the gene ends were 4 bases for V and 4 bases for J; bases not matched to a gene: 7. Germline V gene lookup returns CDR1 SGHKS and CDR2 YYEKEE (reference sequence). In DNA form, the CDR3 reads TGTGCCAGCAGCCCTGGACAGGGAGGAGGAAACACCATATATTTT. Protein sequence: CASSPGQGGGNTIYF.

CDR3 nucleotides: TGTGCCAGCAGAGCTACGGACAGGGGGCTGGGTGAAGCTTTCTTT. This encodes CASRATDRGLGEAFF. The chain is built from TRBV9 and TRBJ1-1; TRBD1 aligns across 11 bases. The junction had 10 bases not matched to a gene; V was cut back by 5 bases and J by 7 bases. The CDR3 consists of 15 residues. Germline assignment: CDR1 SGDLS and CDR2 YYNGEE.

This rearrangement joins TRBV2 to TRBJ2-1; D not resolved. V lost 10 bases and J lost 4, with 5 bases in between. The length of the CDR3 is 10 residues. Germline V CDR1 and CDR2: SNHLY, FYNNEI. The CDR3 sequence: CANGYNEQFF. In DNA, the CDR3 is TGTGCCAACGGGTACAATGAGCAGTTCTTC.

The genes are TRBV5-1 and TRBJ2-1; 8 bases map to TRBD2. The CDR3 length is 22 residues. Per the germline V gene, CDR1 is SGHRS and CDR2 is YFSETQ. V shed 0 bases, J shed 5 bases, and the junction held 25 bases outside the gene matches. The CDR3 coding sequence is TGCGCCAGCAGCTTGGCCGGCCTGGCCGGGGGGGCACCGGGACTAGGGGACAATGAGCAGTTCTTC. Residues: CASSLAGLAGGAPGLGDNEQFF.

DNA for the CDR3: TGCGCCAGCAGCTTGGTAGGGACAGGTGATTCACCCCTCCACTTT. Its protein is CASSLVGTGDSPLHF. V usage is TRBV5-1 and J usage is TRBJ1-6; TRBD1 aligns across 8 bases. Germline values: CDR1 SGHRS, CDR2 YFSETQ. The V gene end was trimmed by 0 bases and the J gene end by 8 bases; junction bases not matched to a gene: 4. This CDR3 is 15 amino acids long.

The CDR3 DNA follows: TGCGCCAGCAGCTTGGGCCGACAGTCTGGCGGTCAAGCTTTCTTT. This sequence encodes CASSLGRQSGGQAFF. J is TRBJ1-1 and V is TRBV5-1, with D perhaps matching TRBD1 (5 bases). V was clipped by 0 bases and J by 9 bases, with 18 bases between them. Germline lookup yields CDR1 SGHRS and CDR2 YFSETQ. This CDR3 spans 15 amino acids. The variable domain in full, with the rest retrieved from reference TRBV5-1 and TRBJ1-1, is KAGVTQTPRYLIKTRGQQVTLSCSPISGHRSVSWYQQTPGQGLQFLFEYFSETQRNKGNFPGRFSGRQFSNSRSEMNVSTLELGDSALYLCASSLGRQSGGQAFFGQGTRLTVV.

This clone occurred once. V is TRBV7-9 and J is TRBJ2-5; D call uncertain. Deletions cut 1 base from V and 5 bases from J, with 11 bases between. The CDR3 sequence is 14 residues long. CDR1 is SEHNR and CDR2 is FQNEAQ in the germline V gene (reference sequence). This CDR3 is CASSLGAHWETQYF. As DNA, the CDR3 is TGTGCCAGCAGCTTAGGGGCGCACTGGGAGACCCAGTACTTC.

This clone was found a few times. The J gene is TRBJ1-2, the V gene TRBV28, with 8 bases identical to TRBD1. Germline V gene data show CDR1 as MDHEN and CDR2 as SYDVKM. With 1 base clipped from V and 8 bases from J, the junction kept 9 bases outside the gene matches. The CDR3 covers 15 residues. CDR3 in amino acids: CASSLSSRGRVGYTF. For the CDR3, the DNA is TGTGCCAGCAGTTTATCGTCCAGGGGGCGCGTGGGCTACACCTTC.

The chain has TRBV4-3 and TRBJ1-2, with 8 bases that match TRBD1. Germline V gives CDR1 LGHNA, CDR2 YSLEER. The CDR3 has 13 amino acids. Trimming took 1 base from V and 8 from J; bases not matched to a gene: 3. The CDR3: CASSQAGGDGYTF. CDR3 bases: TGCGCCAGCAGCCAAGCAGGGGGCGACGGCTACACCTTC.

The CDR3 sequence is CASSPAGGWETQYF. CDR3 sequence (DNA): TGTGCCAGCAGCCCCGCGGGGGGCTGGGAGACCCAGTACTTC. The chain couples TRBV7-2 to TRBJ2-5, with 8 nucleotides matching TRBD2. Looked up from germline, CDR1 is SGHTA and CDR2 is FQGNSA. The CDR3 spans 14 residues. With 5 bases clipped from V and 5 bases from J, the junction kept 7 bases outside the gene matches. Complete variable domain (other parts from reference TRBV7-2 and TRBJ2-5): GAGVSQSPSNKVTEKGKDVELRCDPISGHTALYWYRQSLGQGLEFLIYFQGNSAPDKSGLPSDRFSAERTGGSVSTLTIQRTQQEDSAVYLCASSPAGGWETQYFGPGTRLLVL.

The genes are TRBV6-2 or TRBV6-3 and TRBJ2-7; maybe TRBD1 (6 bases). This CDR3 has 11 amino acids. The ends were cut back, 2 bases at V and 7 bases at J, with 6 bases in the middle. CDR1 is MNHEY and CDR2 is SVGEGT in the germline V gene. The CDR3 protein is CASSYGTEQYF. CDR3 in DNA: TGTGCCAGCAGTTACGGGACAGAGCAGTACTTC.

The rearrangement uses TRBV9 and TRBJ2-7, with 8 bases fitting TRBD1. The CDR3 has 15 residues. CDR1 and CDR2 from the germline V gene are SGDLS and YYNGEE. With 4 bases clipped from V and 4 bases from J, the junction kept 10 bases outside the gene matches. The CDR3 spells CASSSSQGAGYEQYF. DNA for the CDR3: TGTGCCAGCAGCTCGAGCCAGGGGGCTGGGTACGAGCAGTACTTC.

The V call is TRBV29-1, the J call TRBJ1-2, with D perhaps TRBD1 (5 bases). The length of the CDR3 is 12 residues. CDR1 and CDR2 from the germline V gene are SQVTM and ANQGSEA. The germline V and J ends were trimmed by 4 bases and 4 bases, with 10 bases remaining between them. The CDR3 nucleotides are TGCAGCGTTGGTGGGGGAGGCTATGGCTACACCTTC. It specifies CSVGGGGYGYTF.

The chain employs TRBV5-8 and TRBJ1-4; 9 positions agree with TRBD1. With 5 bases clipped from V and 7 bases from J, the junction kept 6 bases outside the gene matches. Germline V lookup: CDR1 SGHTS, CDR2 YDEGEE. The CDR3 spans 14 residues. The CDR3 region has the DNA TGTGCCAGCAGAACGGGACAGGGTGGTGAAAAACTGTTTTTT. Its translation is CASRTGQGGEKLFF.

V usage is TRBV6-5 and J usage is TRBJ2-5; 13 nucleotides line up with TRBD2. The V gene end was trimmed by 6 bases and the J gene end by 0 bases; junction bases not matched to a gene: 1. Germline CDR1 reads MNHEY; CDR2 reads SVGAGI. The CDR3 length is 15 residues. DNA for the CDR3: TGTGCCAGCAGAGGGACTAGCGGGAACCAAGAGACCCAGTACTTC. This sequence encodes CASRGTSGNQETQYF.

By its share, this clone is medium-sized. Other DNA sequences in the sample encode the same CDR3. The CDR3 region is CASSLTGGSNYGYTF. CDR3 bases: TGTGCCAGCAGCTTAACAGGGGGCTCTAACTATGGCTACACCTTC. The V call is TRBV7-6, the J call TRBJ1-2; 9 bases are shared with TRBD1. The CDR3 runs to 15 residues. V lost 2 bases and J lost 0; bases outside the gene matches: 1. Germline V lookup: CDR1 SGHVS, CDR2 FNYEAQ.

The V gene is TRBV7-9, the J gene TRBJ1-6; D is possibly TRBD1 (6 bases). Germline CDR1 is SEHNR and CDR2 is FQNEAQ (reference sequence). This CDR3 is built from 17 residues. V lost 4 bases, J lost 0 bases, and 13 bases lay in between. The CDR3 DNA sequence: TGTGCCAGCAGCTACATACCGGACAGCTCCTATAATTCACCCCTCCACTTT. It yields the protein CASSYIPDSSYNSPLHF. The entire variable domain, with the rest obtained from reference TRBV7-9 and TRBJ1-6, is as follows: DTGVSQNPRHKITKRGQNVTFRCDPISEHNRLYWYRQTLGQGPEFLTYFQNEAQLEKSRLLSDRFSAERPKGSFSTLEIQRTEQGDSAMYLCASSYIPDSSYNSPLHFGNGTRLTVT.

The chain has TRBV13 and TRBJ2-3; D is perhaps TRBD2 (5 bases). This CDR3 is built from 13 residues. Germline V lookup: CDR1 PRHDT, CDR2 FYEKMQ (reference sequence). Trimming removed 5 bases from V and 5 bases from J, with 11 bases in between. The CDR3 DNA follows: TGTGCCAGCAGCAGACCCAGCGGAGATACGCAGTATTTT. Its translation is CASSRPSGDTQYF.